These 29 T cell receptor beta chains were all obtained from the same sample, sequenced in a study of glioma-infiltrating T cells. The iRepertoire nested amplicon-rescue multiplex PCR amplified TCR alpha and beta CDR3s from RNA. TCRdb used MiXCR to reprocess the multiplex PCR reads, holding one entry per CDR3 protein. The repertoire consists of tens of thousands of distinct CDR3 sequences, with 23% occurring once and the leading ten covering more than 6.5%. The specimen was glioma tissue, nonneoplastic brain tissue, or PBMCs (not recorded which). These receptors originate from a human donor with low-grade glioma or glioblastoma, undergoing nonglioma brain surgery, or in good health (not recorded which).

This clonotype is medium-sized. The CDR3 DNA reads as TGTGCCAGCAGCAGAAGGTACCGGAGCAATCAGCCCCAGCATTTT. This gives the protein CASSRRYRSNQPQHF. The chain couples TRBV28 to TRBJ1-5; D unresolved. The CDR3 consists of 15 residues. The V gene lost 6 bases and the J gene lost 1 base, with 13 bases spanning the gap. Germline CDR1 is MDHEN and CDR2 is SYDVKM.

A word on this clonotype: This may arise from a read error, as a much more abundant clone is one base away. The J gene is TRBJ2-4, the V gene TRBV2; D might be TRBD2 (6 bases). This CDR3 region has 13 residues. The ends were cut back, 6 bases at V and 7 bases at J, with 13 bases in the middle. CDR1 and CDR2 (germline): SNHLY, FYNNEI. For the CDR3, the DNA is TGTGCCAGCAGGGCTAGCGAGCATAACATTCAGTACTTC. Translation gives CASRASEHNIQYF. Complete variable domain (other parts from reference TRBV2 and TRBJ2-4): EPEVTQTPSHQVTQMGQEVILRCVPISNHLYFYWYRQILGQKVEFLVSFYNNEISEKSEIFDDQFSVERPDGSNFTLKIRSTKLEDSAMYFCASRASEHNIQYFGAGTRLSVL.

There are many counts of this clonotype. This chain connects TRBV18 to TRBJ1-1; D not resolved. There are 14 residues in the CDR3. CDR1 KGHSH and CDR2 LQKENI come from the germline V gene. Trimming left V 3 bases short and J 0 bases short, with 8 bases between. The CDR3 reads CASSPLRVNTEAFF. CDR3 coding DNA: TGTGCCAGCTCACCCCTCCGGGTGAACACTGAAGCTTTCTTT. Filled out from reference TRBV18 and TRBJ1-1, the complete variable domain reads NAGVMQNPRHLVRRRGQEARLRCSPMKGHSHVYWYRQLPEEGLKFMVYLQKENIIDESGMPKERFSAEFPKEGPSILRIQQVVRGDSAAYFCASSPLRVNTEAFFGQGTRLTVV.

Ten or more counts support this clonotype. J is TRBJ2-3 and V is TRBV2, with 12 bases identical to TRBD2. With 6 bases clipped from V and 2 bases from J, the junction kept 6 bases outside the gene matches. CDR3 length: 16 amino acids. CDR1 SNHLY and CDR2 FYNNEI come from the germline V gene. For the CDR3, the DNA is TGTGCCAGCAGCCGACTAGCGGGAGCTTACACAGATACGCAGTATTTT. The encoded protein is CASSRLAGAYTDTQYF.

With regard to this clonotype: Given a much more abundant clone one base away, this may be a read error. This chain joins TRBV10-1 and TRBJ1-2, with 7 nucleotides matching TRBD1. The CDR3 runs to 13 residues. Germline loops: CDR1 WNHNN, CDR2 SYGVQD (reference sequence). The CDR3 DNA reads TGCGCCAGCAGCGCCGACAGGGCGCAGGGCTGCACCTTC. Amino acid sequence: CASSADRAQGCTF.

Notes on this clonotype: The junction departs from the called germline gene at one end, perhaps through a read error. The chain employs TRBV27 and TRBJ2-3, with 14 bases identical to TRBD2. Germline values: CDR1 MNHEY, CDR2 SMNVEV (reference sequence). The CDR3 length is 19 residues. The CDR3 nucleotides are TGTGCCAGCAGTTTGTACAGGGCGGGACTAGCGGGAGTCGGAGATGCGCAGTATTTT. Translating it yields CASSLYRAGLAGVGDAQYF.

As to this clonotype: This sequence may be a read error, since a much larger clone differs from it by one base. The chain's CDR3 is CAGSSTGHYEQYF. CDR3 DNA: TGTGCCGGCAGCTCGACAGGGCACTACGAGCAGTACTTC. The chain has TRBV5-6 and TRBJ2-7, with 7 bases aligning to TRBD1. Germline V gene data show CDR1 as SGHDT and CDR2 as YYEEEE. The CDR3 runs 13 residues. The full variable domain, its missing parts supplied by reference TRBV5-6 and TRBJ2-7, is DAGVTQSPTHLIKTRGQQVTLRCSPKSGHDTVSWYQQALGQGPQFIFQYYEEEERQRGNFPDRFSGHQFPNYSSELNVNALLLGDSALYLCAGSSTGHYEQYFGPGTRLTVT.

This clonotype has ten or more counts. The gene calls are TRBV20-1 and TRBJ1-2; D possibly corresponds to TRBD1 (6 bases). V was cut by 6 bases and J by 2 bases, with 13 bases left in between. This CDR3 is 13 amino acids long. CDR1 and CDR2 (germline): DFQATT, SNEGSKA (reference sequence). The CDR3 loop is CSAPWGANYGYTF. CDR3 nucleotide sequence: TGCAGTGCCCCATGGGGGGCCAACTATGGCTACACCTTC.

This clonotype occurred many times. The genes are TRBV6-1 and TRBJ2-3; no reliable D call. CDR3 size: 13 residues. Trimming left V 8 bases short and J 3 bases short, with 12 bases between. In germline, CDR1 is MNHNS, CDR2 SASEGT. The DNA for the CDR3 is TGTGCCAGCGCGAGTATCGGGACAGATACGCAGTATTTT. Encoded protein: CASASIGTDTQYF.

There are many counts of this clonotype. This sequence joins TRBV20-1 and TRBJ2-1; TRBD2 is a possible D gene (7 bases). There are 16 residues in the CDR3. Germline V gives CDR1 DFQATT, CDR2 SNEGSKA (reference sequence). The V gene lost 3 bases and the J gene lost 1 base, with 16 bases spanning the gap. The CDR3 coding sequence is TGCAGTGCTAGGAAACCCGGGGGGCCTTCCTACAATGAGCAGTTCTTC. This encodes CSARKPGGPSYNEQFF.

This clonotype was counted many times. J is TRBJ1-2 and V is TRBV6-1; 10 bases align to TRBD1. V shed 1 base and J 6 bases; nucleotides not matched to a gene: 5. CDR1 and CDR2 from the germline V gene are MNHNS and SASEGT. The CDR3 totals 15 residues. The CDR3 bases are TGTGCCAGCAGTGAAGAATGGGACAGGGGTAATGGCTACACCTTC. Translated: CASSEEWDRGNGYTF.

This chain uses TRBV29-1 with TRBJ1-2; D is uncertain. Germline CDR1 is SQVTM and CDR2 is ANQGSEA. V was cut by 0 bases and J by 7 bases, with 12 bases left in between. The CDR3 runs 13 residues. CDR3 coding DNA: TGCAGCGTTGAAGAGTGGGAGGGCGGTGGCTACACCTTC. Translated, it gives CSVEEWEGGGYTF.

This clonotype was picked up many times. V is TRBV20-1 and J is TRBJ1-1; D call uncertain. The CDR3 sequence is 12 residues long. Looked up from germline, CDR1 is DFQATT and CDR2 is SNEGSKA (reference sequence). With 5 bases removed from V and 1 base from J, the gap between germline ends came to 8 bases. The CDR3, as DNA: TGCAGTGCTGCCTTGAAGAACACTGAAGCTTTCTTT. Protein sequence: CSAALKNTEAFF.

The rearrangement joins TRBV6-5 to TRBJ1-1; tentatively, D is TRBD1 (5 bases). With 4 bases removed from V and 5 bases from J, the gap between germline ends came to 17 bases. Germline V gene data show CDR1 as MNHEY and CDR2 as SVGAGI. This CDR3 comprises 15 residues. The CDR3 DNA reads TGTGCCAGCAGTTTACGGGGCCCAGTGGGGACTGAAGCTTTCTTT. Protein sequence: CASSLRGPVGTEAFF.

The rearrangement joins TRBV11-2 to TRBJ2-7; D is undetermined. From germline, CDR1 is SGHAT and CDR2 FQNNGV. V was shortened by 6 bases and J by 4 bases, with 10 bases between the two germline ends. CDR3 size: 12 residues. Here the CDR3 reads CASRPNSYEQYF. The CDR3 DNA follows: TGTGCCAGCAGACCTAACAGTTACGAGCAGTACTTC. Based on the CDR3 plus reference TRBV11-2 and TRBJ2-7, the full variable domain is EAGVAQSPRYKIIEKRQSVAFWCNPISGHATLYWYQQILGQGPKLLIQFQNNGVVDDSQLPKDRFSAERLKGVDSTLKIQPAKLEDSAVYLCASRPNSYEQYFGPGTRLTVT.

CDR3 sequence reads: CASSALTSGKGKETQYF. Written as DNA, the CDR3 is TGTGCCAGCAGCGCCCTGACTAGCGGGAAAGGAAAGGAGACCCAGTACTTC. This chain uses TRBV7-9 with TRBJ2-5; the match to TRBD2 covers 11 bases. V was clipped by 5 bases and J by 5 bases; unmatched bases: 13. The CDR3 has 17 amino acids. Germline assignment: CDR1 SEHNR and CDR2 FQNEAQ (reference sequence).

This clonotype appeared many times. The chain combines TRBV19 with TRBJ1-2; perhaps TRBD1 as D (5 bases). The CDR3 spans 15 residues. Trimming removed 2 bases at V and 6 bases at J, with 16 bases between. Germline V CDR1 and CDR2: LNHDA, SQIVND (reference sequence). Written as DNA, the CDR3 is TGTGCCAGTAGTATATCTAATCGGGGGATGAATGGCTACACCTTC. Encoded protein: CASSISNRGMNGYTF.

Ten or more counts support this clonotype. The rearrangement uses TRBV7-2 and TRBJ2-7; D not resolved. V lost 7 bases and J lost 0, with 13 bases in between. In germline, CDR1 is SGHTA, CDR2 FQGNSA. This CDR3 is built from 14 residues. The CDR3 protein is CASTLDGRSYEQYF. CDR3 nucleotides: TGTGCCAGCACCCTGGACGGTCGCTCCTACGAGCAGTACTTC.

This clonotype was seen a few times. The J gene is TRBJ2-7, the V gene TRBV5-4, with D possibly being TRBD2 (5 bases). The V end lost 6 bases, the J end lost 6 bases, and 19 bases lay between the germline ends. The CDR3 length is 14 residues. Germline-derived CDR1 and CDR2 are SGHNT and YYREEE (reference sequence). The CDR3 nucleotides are TGTGCCAGCAACAAGGACCGCGGGTCCCCCGAGCAGTACTTC. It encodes CASNKDRGSPEQYF.

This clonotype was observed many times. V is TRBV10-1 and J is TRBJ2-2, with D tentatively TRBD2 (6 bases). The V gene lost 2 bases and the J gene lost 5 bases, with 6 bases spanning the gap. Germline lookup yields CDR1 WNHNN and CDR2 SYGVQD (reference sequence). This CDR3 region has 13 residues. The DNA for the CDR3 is TGCGCCAGCAGTGAGGGGGGGACCGGGGAGCTGTTTTTT. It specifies CASSEGGTGELFF.

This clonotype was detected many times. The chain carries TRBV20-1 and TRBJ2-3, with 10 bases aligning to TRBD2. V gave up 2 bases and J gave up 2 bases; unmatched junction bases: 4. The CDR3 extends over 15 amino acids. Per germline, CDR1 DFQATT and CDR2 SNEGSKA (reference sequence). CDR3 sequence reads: CSARYGTSATDTQYF. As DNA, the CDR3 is TGCAGTGCTAGATATGGGACTAGCGCCACAGATACGCAGTATTTT.

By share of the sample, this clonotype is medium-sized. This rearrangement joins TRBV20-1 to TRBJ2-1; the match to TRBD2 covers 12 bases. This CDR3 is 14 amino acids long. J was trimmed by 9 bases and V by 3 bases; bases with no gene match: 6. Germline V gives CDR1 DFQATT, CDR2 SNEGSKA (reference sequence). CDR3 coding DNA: TGCAGTGCTAGTGTAGGACTAGCGGGAATTGAGCAGTTCTTC. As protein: CSASVGLAGIEQFF.

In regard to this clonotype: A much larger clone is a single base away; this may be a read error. The CDR3 sequence is CASSLANEKLFF. As DNA, the CDR3 is TGTGCCAGCAGTTTAGCTAATGAAAAACTGTTTTTT. V usage is TRBV28 and J usage is TRBJ1-4, with unresolved D. The CDR3 contains 12 residues. Germline values: CDR1 MDHEN, CDR2 SYDVKM. V shed 2 bases and J shed 3 bases, with 1 base lying between them.

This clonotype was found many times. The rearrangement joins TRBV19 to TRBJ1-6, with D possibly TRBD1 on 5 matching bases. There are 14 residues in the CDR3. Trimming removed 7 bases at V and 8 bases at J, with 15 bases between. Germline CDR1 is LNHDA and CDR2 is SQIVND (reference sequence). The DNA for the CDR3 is TGTGCCAGTAAACTCCAGGGATTTGATTCACCCCTCCACTTT. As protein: CASKLQGFDSPLHF.

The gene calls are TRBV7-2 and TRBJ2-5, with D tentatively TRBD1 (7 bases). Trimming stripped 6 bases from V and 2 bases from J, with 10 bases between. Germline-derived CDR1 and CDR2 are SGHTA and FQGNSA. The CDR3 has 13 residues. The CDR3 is CASRGGQQETQYF. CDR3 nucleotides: TGTGCCAGCAGGGGGGGACAGCAAGAGACCCAGTACTTC.

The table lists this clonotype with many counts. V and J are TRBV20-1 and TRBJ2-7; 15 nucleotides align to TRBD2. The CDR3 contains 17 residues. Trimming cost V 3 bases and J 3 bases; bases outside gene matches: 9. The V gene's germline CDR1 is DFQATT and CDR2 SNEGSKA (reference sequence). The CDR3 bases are TGCAGTGCTAGGGGACTAGCGGGAGGCCTAGAGGTCTACGAGCAGTACTTC. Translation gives CSARGLAGGLEVYEQYF.

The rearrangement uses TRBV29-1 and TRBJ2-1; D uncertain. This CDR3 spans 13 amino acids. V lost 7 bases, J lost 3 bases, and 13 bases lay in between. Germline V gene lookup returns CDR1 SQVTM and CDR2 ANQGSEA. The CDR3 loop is CSGTVQIYNEQFF. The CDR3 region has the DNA TGCAGCGGTACCGTACAGATCTACAATGAGCAGTTCTTC.

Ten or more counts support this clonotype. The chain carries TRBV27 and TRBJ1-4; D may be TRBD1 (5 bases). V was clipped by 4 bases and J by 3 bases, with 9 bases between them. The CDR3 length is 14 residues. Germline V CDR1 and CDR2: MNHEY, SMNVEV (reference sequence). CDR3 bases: TGTGCCAGCAGTTCACTGACAGCTAATGAAAAACTGTTTTTT. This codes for CASSSLTANEKLFF.

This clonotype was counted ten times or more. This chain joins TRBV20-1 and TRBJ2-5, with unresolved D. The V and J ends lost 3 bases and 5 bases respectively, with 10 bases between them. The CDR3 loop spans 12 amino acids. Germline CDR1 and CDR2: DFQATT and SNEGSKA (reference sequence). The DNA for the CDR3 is TGCAGTGCTAGTGGTCTAGGTGAGACCCAGTACTTC. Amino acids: CSASGLGETQYF.